This T cell receptor (beta chain) appears in the sequencing data of a study of blood T cell repertoires in COVID-19. The assay was immunoSEQ multiplex PCR, and TCRdb's table has in-frame clones only and misses some. Of 340,000 or so clones in the sample, around 86% were seen once. Trimming cost V 8 bases and J 4 bases, with 11 bases left between them. The germline CDR1 and CDR2 sequences are DFQATT and SNEGSKA (reference sequence). There are 11 residues in the CDR3. The rearrangement joins TRBV20-1 to TRBJ1-1; D remains unclear. This TCR was sampled from a woman aged 40 to 50 with acute COVID-19. Sequences were obtained from PBMCs or T cells enriched from blood (not recorded which). The CDR3: CSLLPGTEAFF. The CDR3 DNA sequence: TGCAGTCTCCTCCCCGGCACTGAAGCTTTCTTT.